The next 20 T cell receptor beta chains were all read from a single sample in a study of cytomegalovirus exposure and HLA in healthy donors. The PCR made use of 60 Vbeta and 13 Jbeta primers. Measured with immunoSEQ multiplex PCR; TCRdb has only the in-frame clones, and not every one. This sample has about 190,000 clones, with around 83% found just once. Specimen: PBMCs. The receptors derive from a man between 50 and 59 years old in good health and CMV-seronegative.

The genes are TRBV14 and TRBJ1-2; tentatively, D is TRBD1 (6 bases). The germline CDR1 and CDR2 sequences are SGHDN and FVKESK. The CDR3 consists of 14 residues. V lost 3 bases to trimming and J lost 4 bases, with 12 bases between them. CDR3 DNA: TGTGCCAGCAGCCAGGGACATCGCCTCTATGGCTACACCTTC. It encodes CASSQGHRLYGYTF. Using reference TRBV14 and TRBJ1-2 for the parts outside the CDR3, the full variable domain is EAGVTQFPSHSVIEKGQTVTLRCDPISGHDNLYWYRRVMGKEIKFLLHFVKESKQDESGMPNNRFLAERTGGTYSTLKVQPAELEDSGVYFCASSQGHRLYGYTFGSGTRLTVV.

The chain is built from TRBV5-1 and TRBJ1-4, with D maybe TRBD1 (6 bases). Germline V CDR1 and CDR2: SGHRS, YFSETQ. The V gene lost 4 bases and the J gene lost 7 bases, with 11 bases spanning the gap. The CDR3 length is 13 residues. CDR3 sequence reads: CASSPEQGEKLFF. CDR3 nucleotides: TGCGCCAGCAGCCCCGAACAGGGTGAAAAACTGTTTTTT. Complete variable domain (other parts from reference TRBV5-1 and TRBJ1-4): KAGVTQTPRYLIKTRGQQVTLSCSPISGHRSVSWYQQTPGQGLQFLFEYFSETQRNKGNFPGRFSGRQFSNSRSEMNVSTLELGDSALYLCASSPEQGEKLFFGSGTQLSVL.

The chain links TRBV18 to TRBJ2-7; no firm D call. Trimming took off 5 bases at V and 0 bases at J, with 5 bases between the two ends. The germline V gene has CDR1 KGHSH and CDR2 LQKENI. This CDR3 has 12 amino acids. The CDR3 is CASSSSSYEQYF. CDR3 sequence (DNA): TGTGCCAGCTCATCTAGCTCCTACGAGCAGTACTTC. Using reference TRBV18 and TRBJ2-7 for the parts outside the CDR3, the full variable domain is NAGVMQNPRHLVRRRGQEARLRCSPMKGHSHVYWYRQLPEEGLKFMVYLQKENIIDESGMPKERFSAEFPKEGPSILRIQQVVRGDSAAYFCASSSSSYEQYFGPGTRLTVT.

This CDR3 reads CASTRPGSYEQYF. In DNA, the CDR3 is TGTGCCAGCACGAGGCCGGGCTCCTACGAGCAGTACTTC. V is TRBV27 and J is TRBJ2-7; D uncertain. CDR3 length: 13 amino acids. V lost 7 bases to trimming and J lost 0 bases, with 10 bases between them. From germline, CDR1 is MNHEY and CDR2 SMNVEV (reference sequence).

This sequence joins TRBV7-2 and TRBJ2-3; D might be TRBD2 (6 bases). Germline CDR1 is SGHTA and CDR2 is FQGNSA. The CDR3 is made up of 14 amino acids. Trimming removed 6 bases at V and 4 bases at J, with 14 bases between. CDR3 coding DNA: TGTGCCAGCAGTTCGATTCGACTAGCAGATACGCAGTATTTT. This translates into CASSSIRLADTQYF.

The chain combines TRBV29-1 with TRBJ1-1, with TRBD1 as a possible D gene (5 bases). V shed 7 bases and J shed 4 bases, with 19 bases lying between them. Germline lookup yields CDR1 SQVTM and CDR2 ANQGSEA. The CDR3 consists of 14 residues. This CDR3 reads CSAPGEFGGTEAFF. The DNA for the CDR3 is TGCAGCGCGCCGGGTGAGTTCGGGGGCACTGAAGCTTTCTTT. Drawing the rest from reference TRBV29-1 and TRBJ1-1, the complete variable domain is SAVISQKPSRDICQRGTSLTIQCQVDSQVTMMFWYRQQPGQSLTLIATANQGSEATYESGFVIDKFPISRPNLTFSTLTVSNMSPEDSSIYLCSAPGEFGGTEAFFGQGTRLTVV.

This clone was observed once. The chain recombines TRBV5-4 with TRBJ2-1; TRBD1 aligns across 8 bases. The germline V gene has CDR1 SGHNT and CDR2 YYREEE (reference sequence). V shed 3 bases, J shed 4 bases, and the junction held 6 bases outside the gene matches. The CDR3 runs to 15 residues. CDR3 nucleotide sequence: TGTGCCAGCAGCTCTCAAACAGGGGGTTACAATGAGCAGTTCTTC. Translated: CASSSQTGGYNEQFF. Full variable domain (missing parts from reference TRBV5-4 and TRBJ2-1): ETGVTQSPTHLIKTRGQQVTLRCSSQSGHNTVSWYQQALGQGPQFIFQYYREEENGRGNFPPRFSGLQFPNYSSELNVNALELDDSALYLCASSSQTGGYNEQFFGPGTRLTVL.

This rearrangement joins TRBV5-1 to TRBJ2-3, with 9 bases that match TRBD2. The CDR3 contains 15 residues. V shed 4 bases, J shed 2 bases, and the junction held 5 bases outside the gene matches. The germline V gene has CDR1 SGHRS and CDR2 YFSETQ. This CDR3 is CASSNLAGHTDTQYF. CDR3 nucleotides: TGCGCCAGCAGCAATCTAGCGGGGCACACAGATACGCAGTATTTT.

The rearrangement joins TRBV6-5 to TRBJ1-3; a weak D match, TRBD1 (6 bases). Deletions cut 6 bases from V and 4 bases from J, with 16 bases between. The CDR3 covers 15 residues. Germline CDR1 reads MNHEY; CDR2 reads SVGAGI. The CDR3 coding sequence is TGTGCCAGCAGAACCGCGGGGGGCTTCGGAAACACCATATATTTT. It specifies CASRTAGGFGNTIYF.

Only a few counts were recorded for this clone. V gene TRBV11-2 combines with J gene TRBJ1-2; D is uncertain. The CDR3 covers 14 residues. Germline CDR1 reads SGHAT; CDR2 reads FQNNGV. V lost 5 bases to trimming and J lost 8 bases, with 18 bases between them. CDR3 loop: CASSDYGVWEGYTF. CDR3 bases: TGTGCCAGCAGCGATTACGGGGTTTGGGAAGGCTACACCTTC.

In nucleotides, the CDR3 is TGCAGCGTTCGGGACTTCTACGAGCAGTACTTC. This codes for CSVRDFYEQYF. The chain has TRBV29-1 and TRBJ2-7; D is possibly TRBD2 (6 bases). Per the germline V gene, CDR1 is SQVTM and CDR2 is ANQGSEA. The CDR3 totals 11 residues. The V end lost 5 bases, the J end lost 3 bases, and 8 bases lay between the germline ends.

This clone was counted a single time. The chain links TRBV5-4 to TRBJ2-1, with D uncertain. The CDR3 has 14 residues. Trimming removed 2 bases at V and 2 bases at J, with 8 bases between. Germline loops: CDR1 SGHNT, CDR2 YYREEE (reference sequence). The CDR3: CASSFAATYNEQFF. The DNA of the CDR3 is TGTGCCAGCAGCTTCGCGGCGACCTACAATGAGCAGTTCTTC.

The gene calls are TRBV21-1 and TRBJ1-1. TRBV21-1 is classified as a pseudogene. The CDR3 covers 16 residues. The CDR3: CASSKDSGLMNTEAFF. The CDR3 DNA is TGTGCCAGCAGCAAAGATTCCGGACTGATGAACACTGAAGCTTTCTTT.

This chain links TRBV7-2 with TRBJ1-1; 7 positions match TRBD1. The CDR3 length is 13 residues. Germline V gene lookup returns CDR1 SGHTA and CDR2 FQGNSA. V was clipped by 10 bases and J by 3 bases; unmatched bases: 8. CDR3 amino acids: CATKTGMDTEAFF. In DNA form, the CDR3 reads TGTGCCACCAAGACAGGGATGGACACTGAAGCTTTCTTT.

The chain recombines TRBV5-1 with TRBJ2-5, with 7 bases identical to TRBD1. The V segment lost 4 bases and the J segment 5 bases; nucleotides outside the gene matches: 8. Germline loops: CDR1 SGHRS, CDR2 YFSETQ. This CDR3 comprises 14 residues. CDR3 DNA sequence: TGCGCCAGCAGCAGGGGGAACAGGGGTGAGACCCAGTACTTC. Encoded protein: CASSRGNRGETQYF.

This chain uses TRBV28 with TRBJ2-3; TRBD1 agrees at 8 bases. The germline CDR1 and CDR2 sequences are MDHEN and SYDVKM. The CDR3 is made up of 13 amino acids. J gave up 11 bases and V 6 bases, and 10 bases lay outside the gene matches. CDR3 loop: CASSRPLTGGQYF. Here the CDR3 DNA reads TGTGCCAGCAGCCGCCCCCTCACAGGGGGGCAGTATTTT.

This rearrangement joins TRBV5-6 to TRBJ1-1; perhaps TRBD1 as D (6 bases). The CDR3 has 13 residues. Germline V gene data show CDR1 as SGHDT and CDR2 as YYEEEE. Trimming took off 1 base at V and 9 bases at J, with 13 bases between the two ends. CDR3: CASSLPTGWQAFF. Here the CDR3 DNA reads TGTGCCAGCAGCTTGCCCACAGGGTGGCAAGCTTTCTTT.

The chain has TRBV7-9 and TRBJ1-6; 7 bases are a match to TRBD1. The CDR3 runs to 15 residues. The germline V gene has CDR1 SEHNR and CDR2 FQNEAQ (reference sequence). Trimming cost V 1 base and J 7 bases; bases outside gene matches: 4. The CDR3 region is CASSLGQGENSPLHF. The CDR3 nucleotides are TGTGCCAGCAGCTTAGGACAGGGTGAGAATTCACCCCTCCACTTT.

The chain uses TRBV30 and TRBJ1-6, with D uncertain. Trimming left V 1 base short and J 6 bases short, with 7 bases between. Germline V lookup: CDR1 GTSNPN, CDR2 SVGIG (reference sequence). The CDR3 runs to 13 residues. The CDR3 nucleotides read TGTGCCTGGAGTGCGAACACTAATTCACCCCTCCACTTT. Translated: CAWSANTNSPLHF.

The chain has TRBV19 and TRBJ2-5, with D maybe TRBD1 (6 bases). The V end was cut by 6 bases, the J end by 2 bases, with 22 bases between. The CDR3 has 17 residues. Germline V CDR1 and CDR2: LNHDA, SQIVND (reference sequence). As DNA, the CDR3 is TGTGCCAGTAGCCCGATCCACCCAGGGGAACTACAAGAGACCCAGTACTTC. This translates into CASSPIHPGELQETQYF.